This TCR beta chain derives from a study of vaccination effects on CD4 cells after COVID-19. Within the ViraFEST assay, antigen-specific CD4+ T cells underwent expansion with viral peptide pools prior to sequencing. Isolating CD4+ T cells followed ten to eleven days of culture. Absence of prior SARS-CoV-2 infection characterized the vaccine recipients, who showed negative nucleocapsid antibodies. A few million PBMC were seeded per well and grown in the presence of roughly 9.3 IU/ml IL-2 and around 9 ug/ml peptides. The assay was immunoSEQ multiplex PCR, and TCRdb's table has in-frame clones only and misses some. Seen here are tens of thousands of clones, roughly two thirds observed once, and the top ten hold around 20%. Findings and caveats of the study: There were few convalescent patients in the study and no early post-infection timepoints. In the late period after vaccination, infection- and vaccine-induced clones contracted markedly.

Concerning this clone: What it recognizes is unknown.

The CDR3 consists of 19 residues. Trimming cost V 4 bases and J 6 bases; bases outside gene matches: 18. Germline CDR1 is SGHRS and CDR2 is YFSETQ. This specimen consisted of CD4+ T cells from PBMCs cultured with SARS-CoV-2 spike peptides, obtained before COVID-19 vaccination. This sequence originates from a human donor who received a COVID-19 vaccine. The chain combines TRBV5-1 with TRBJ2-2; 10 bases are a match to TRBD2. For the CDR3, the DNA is TGCGCCAGCAGCCACGACTCCAGCGGGAGGGCCGTTGATGCCGGGGAGCTGTTTTTT. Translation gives CASSHDSSGRAVDAGELFF.